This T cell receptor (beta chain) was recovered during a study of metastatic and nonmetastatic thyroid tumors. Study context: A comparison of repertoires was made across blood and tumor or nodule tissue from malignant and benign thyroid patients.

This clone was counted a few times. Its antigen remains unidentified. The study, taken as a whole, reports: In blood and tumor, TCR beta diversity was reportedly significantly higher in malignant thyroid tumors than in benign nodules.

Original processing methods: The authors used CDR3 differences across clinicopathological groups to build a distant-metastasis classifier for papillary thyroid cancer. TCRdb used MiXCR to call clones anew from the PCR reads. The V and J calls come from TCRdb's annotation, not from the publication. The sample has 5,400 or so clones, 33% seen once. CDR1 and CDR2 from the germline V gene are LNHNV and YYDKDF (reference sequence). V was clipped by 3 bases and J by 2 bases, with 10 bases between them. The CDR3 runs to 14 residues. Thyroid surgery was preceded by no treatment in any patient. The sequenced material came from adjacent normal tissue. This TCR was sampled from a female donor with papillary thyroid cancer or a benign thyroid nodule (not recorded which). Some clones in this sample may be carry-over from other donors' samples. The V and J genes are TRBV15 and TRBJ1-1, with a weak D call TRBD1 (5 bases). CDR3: CATSSSQGNTEAFF. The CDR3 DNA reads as TGTGCCACCAGCAGTTCCCAGGGAAACACTGAAGCTTTCTTT.